This TCR beta chain emerged from a study of cytomegalovirus exposure and HLA in healthy donors. Whole-study findings and limits: Common viral pathogens (according to a later analysis) appeared linked to several of the most significant clusters. About 180 TCR beta chains were listed as cytomegalovirus-associated.

About this clone: What it binds is not known.

Each donor's status was that of a healthy bone marrow donor. The PCR made use of 60 Vbeta and 13 Jbeta primers. Original analysis: Unique TCR beta chains totaled some 80 million in a later count, with around 12 million of them shared. Sequencing was performed with immunoSEQ multiplex PCR; in TCRdb, only in-frame clones are kept and a portion is missing. The V and J calls and clone size were taken over from that table, and D and trimming were inferred from the DNA. The data show fewer than 200,000 clones, roughly 80% seen once. V was cut by 5 bases and J by 4 bases, with 15 bases left in between. CDR1 SGHKS and CDR2 YYEKEE come from the germline V gene (reference sequence). This CDR3 has 14 residues.

This chain links TRBV5-5 with TRBJ2-5, with D possibly TRBD2 on 5 matching bases. The sample comprised PBMCs. The source is a man aged 35 to 55 in good health and CMV-seronegative. CDR3 residues: CASSRETGRETQYF. Written as DNA, the CDR3 is TGTGCCAGCAGTCGGGAAACTGGACGAGAGACCCAGTACTTC.